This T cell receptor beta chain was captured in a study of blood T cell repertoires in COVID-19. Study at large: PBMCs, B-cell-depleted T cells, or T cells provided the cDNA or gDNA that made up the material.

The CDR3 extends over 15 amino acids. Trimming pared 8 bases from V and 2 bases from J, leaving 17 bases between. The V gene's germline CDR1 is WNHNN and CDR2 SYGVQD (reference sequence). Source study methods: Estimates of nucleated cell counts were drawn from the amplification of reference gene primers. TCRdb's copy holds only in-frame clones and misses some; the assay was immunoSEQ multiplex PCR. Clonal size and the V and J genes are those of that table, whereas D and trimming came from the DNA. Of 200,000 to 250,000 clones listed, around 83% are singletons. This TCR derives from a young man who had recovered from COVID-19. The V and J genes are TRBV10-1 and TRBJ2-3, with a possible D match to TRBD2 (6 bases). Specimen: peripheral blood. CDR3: CASSRDSPPTDTQYF. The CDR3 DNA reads TGCGCCAGCTCCAGGGACTCACCCCCCACAGATACGCAGTATTTT.